A selection of T cell receptor beta chains follows, all from one sample in a study of T-cell reconstitution after alpha-beta-depleted transplantation in children. A single record per CDR3 protein comes from TCRdb applying MiXCR to the PCR reads. The sample carries approximately 980,000 distinct CDR3 sequences, around 30% recorded once. Here the sequenced sample was PBMCs, mostly from graft donor cells, taken 360 days after TCRalphabeta/CD19-depleted stem cell transplant. These receptors originate from a boy younger than two who had a stem cell transplant for SCID, so the T cells may come from the graft donor. Each CDR3 is given with its conserved first and last residue. A D gene is named only where the DNA matches it firmly. Some rows mark clone size as missing; the rest say once, few, many or name a class of expanded clone.

V gene	D gene	clone size	J gene	CDR3 DNA	CDR3 protein
TRBV5-1	TRBD2	.	TRBJ2-1	TGCGCCAGCAGCTCGCCCAAGCGGGGGGGCCTCTACAATGAGCAGTTCTTC	CASSSPKRGGLYNEQFF
TRBV4-1	.	many	TRBJ1-2	TGCGCCAGCAGCCAAGTTCCGGAAACCTATGGCTACACCTTC	CASSQVPETYGYTF
TRBV5-1	.	.	TRBJ1-3	TGCGCCAGCAGCTTGTTTGCAGTTAGCCCTGAATCTGGAAACACCATATATTTT	CASSLFAVSPESGNTIYF
TRBV4-3	TRBD1	few	TRBJ1-6	TGCGCCAGCAGCCCCCAAGGGGGCTCCTCACCCCTCCACTTT	CASSPQGGSSPLHF
TRBV7-8	TRBD1	.	TRBJ2-2	TGTGCCAGCAGCATCAGGGGGATCACCGGGGAGCTGTTTTTT	CASSIRGITGELFF
TRBV5-1	.	few	TRBJ1-1	TGCGCCAGCAGCCGGTTGGGGTTGAACACTGAAGCTTTCTTT	CASSRLGLNTEAFF
TRBV6-1	.	few	TRBJ1-5	TGTGCCAGCAGCCCAATAGGTCCCAGTGGTGGTCAGCCCCAGCATTTT	CASSPIGPSGGQPQHF
TRBV7-2	.	.	TRBJ2-7	TGTGCCAGCAGCTTAGCGAGGGCCACCTACGAGCAGTACTTC	CASSLARATYEQYF
TRBV12-3/TRBV12-4	TRBD1	.	TRBJ1-1	TGTGCCAGCAGTCGGACAGGGGGCTCGGGCACTGAAGCTTTCTTT	CASSRTGGSGTEAFF
TRBV28	TRBD1	.	TRBJ1-3	TGTGCCAGCAGTCCACGACAGGGGGTTCGTGGTGGAAACACCATATATTTT	CASSPRQGVRGGNTIYF
TRBV5-1	TRBD2	.	TRBJ2-3	TGCGCCAGCAGCCCCCCCACTAGCGGAGGAGATACGCAGTATTTT	CASSPPTSGGDTQYF
TRBV6-5	TRBD2	.	TRBJ2-7	TGTGCCAGGGGGGGGAACGAGCAGTACTTC	CARGGNEQYF
TRBV28	.	.	TRBJ1-1	TGTGCCAGCAGAACTTTGGCGATAGACCACTCGAACACTGAAGCTTTCTTT	CASRTLAIDHSNTEAFF
TRBV29-1	.	.	TRBJ1-2	TGCAGCGCCCAGGGGAGCTACTATGGCTACACCTTC	CSAQGSYYGYTF
TRBV28	.	.	TRBJ1-5	TGTGCCAGTACCACCTTCAGGAGTGGGGGGGAGCCCCAGCATTTT	CASTTFRSGGEPQHF
TRBV3-1	.	few	TRBJ2-2	TGTGCCAGCAGCCCCTGGCAGGGATGGACCGGGGAGCTGTTTTTT	CASSPWQGWTGELFF
TRBV7-9	TRBD2	few	TRBJ2-1	TGTGCCAGCAGCTTAGCGGGGACTAGCGGGGGGGCCTCCTACAATGAGCAGTTCTTC	CASSLAGTSGGASYNEQFF
TRBV25-1	TRBD1	few	TRBJ2-5	TGTGCCAGCAGTTCGACAGGGGGTACCCAAGAGACCCAGTACTTC	CASSSTGGTQETQYF
TRBV12-3/TRBV12-4	TRBD2	few	TRBJ2-1	TGTGCCAGCAGTTTTATCGTGTGGGAAACTAGCGGGGGGGAAGATGAGCAGTTCTTC	CASSFIVWETSGGEDEQFF
TRBV9	TRBD2	.	TRBJ2-7	TGTGCCAGCAGCGCCGGCCCGGGACTAGCGCCCTACGAGCAGTACTTC	CASSAGPGLAPYEQYF
TRBV12-3/TRBV12-4	TRBD1	.	TRBJ2-1	TGTGCCACCACTCCCCGGGACAGGGGCAATGAGCAGTTCTTC	CATTPRDRGNEQFF
TRBV5-5	TRBD1	.	TRBJ1-1	TGTGCCAGCAGCTTTAAGTTTGGACAGGGCAGTCCTGAAGCTTTCTTT	CASSFKFGQGSPEAFF
TRBV5-1	.	.	TRBJ2-1	TGCGCCAGCAGCCCTGCCGGGCAGGGCAATGAGCAGTTCTTC	CASSPAGQGNEQFF
TRBV27	.	.	TRBJ2-3	TGTGCCAGCAGACGAGCGCCAAGCACAGATACGCAGTATTTT	CASRRAPSTDTQYF
TRBV27	.	.	TRBJ1-1	TGTGCCAGCAGTCCCAGAATTAGGGGGATTAGGGGATACACTGAAGCTTTCTTT	CASSPRIRGIRGYTEAFF
TRBV9	.	.	TRBJ2-3	TGTGCCAGCAGCCTCTACACGTACACAGATACGCAGTATTTT	CASSLYTYTDTQYF
TRBV4-1	.	.	TRBJ2-2	TGCGCCTCAAAAAGGGGTATTGGGGTGGCCGGGGAGCTGTTTTTT	CASKRGIGVAGELFF
TRBV5-1	.	.	TRBJ1-2	TGCGCCAGCAGCTTGGATGGACAGCTTTATGGCTACACCTTC	CASSLDGQLYGYTF
TRBV5-5	TRBD1	.	TRBJ1-2	TGTGCCAGCAGCAGTTGGACAGGGTCCTGGGGCTACACCTTC	CASSSWTGSWGYTF